This is a list of T cell receptor beta chains from one sample in a study of monozygotic twins with inflammatory bowel disease. No DNA is given; TCRdb re-called the 5' RACE reads and lists each CDR3 protein once. Its listing shows 350,000 to 400,000 distinct CDR3 sequences. The sequencing input was blood. Every receptor here comes from a human donor with ulcerative colitis or Crohn's disease, or a healthy co-twin of an affected twin (not recorded which). The CDR3 runs from the conserved cysteine through the conserved F or W.

>TRBJ2-7|TRBV29-1
CSVDGLAGESYEQYF
>TRBJ2-2|TRBV7-2
CASSQYQGFAGELFF
>TRBJ2-2|TRBV5-1
CASSHGTVRTGELFF
>TRBJ1-1|TRBV18
CASSPMNTEAFF
>TRBJ2-1|TRBV6-5
CASSNTGQGQYVGQFF
>TRBJ1-1|TRBV7-3
CASSLTRSTEAFF
>TRBJ2-2|TRBV5-1
CASSSTDRDGTGELFF
>TRBJ2-7|TRBV4-2
CASSQVGGTSGTYEQYF
>TRBJ2-7|TRBV7-3
CASSLTWAPLYEQYF
>TRBJ2-7|TRBV5-1
CASSLGTQQGQYF
>TRBJ1-5|TRBV12-5
CASGSGEAGNQPQHF
>TRBJ2-7|TRBV7-9
CASSFQGGDEQYF
>TRBJ2-7|TRBV5-4
CASSSRVGSYEQYF
>TRBJ2-6|TRBV2
CASKSNSGANVLTF
>TRBJ2-1|TRBV5-6
CASSFVSDEQFF
>TRBJ2-3|TRBV7-3
CASSSTYATSTDTQYF
>TRBJ1-2|TRBV20-1
CSAIETDRDYGYTF
>TRBJ2-7|TRBV7-9
CASSSPGQDPSYEQYF
>TRBJ2-5|TRBV18
CASSAGRDGGTQYF
>TRBJ1-1|TRBV7-3
CASSLWMNTEAFF
>TRBJ2-2|TRBV7-3
CASSSLGQQNTGELFF
>TRBJ2-3|TRBV5-5
CASSPGWGSSTDTQYF
>TRBJ2-3|TRBV7-2
CASSFGQGGTDTQYF
>TRBJ1-1|TRBV7-2
CASSLQGTMNTEAFF
>TRBJ2-1|TRBV3-1
CASSPWPGNNEQFF
>TRBJ2-3|TRBV11-2
CASSLRGSPLRRDTQYF
>TRBJ2-3|TRBV6-1
CASSEAPGDTQYF
>TRBJ1-5|TRBV12-3/TRBV12-4
CASSFDRNQPQHF
>TRBJ1-1|TRBV20-1
CSALTGTGWNTEAFF
>TRBJ2-5|TRBV6-2/TRBV6-3
CASSAVQEETQYF
>TRBJ2-5|TRBV4-1
CASSQDDEETQYF
>TRBJ1-6|TRBV7-2
CASSADRVPLHF
>TRBJ2-2|TRBV4-3
CASSQEHTGELFF
>TRBJ2-1|TRBV5-5
CASSLWPSGGNEQFF
>TRBJ2-7|TRBV2
CASSGPSPYEQYF
>TRBJ2-7|TRBV11-1
CASSLAWDRAYEQYF
>TRBJ1-2|TRBV24-1
CATSSQGYGYTF
>TRBJ1-5|TRBV20-1
CSARDSWVNQPQHF
>TRBJ1-6|TRBV5-1
CASSLGQLNSLLHF
>TRBJ2-7|TRBV29-1
CSVEARDRGRIREQYF
>TRBJ2-1|TRBV5-1
CASSPGQPLYNEQFF
>TRBJ1-4|TRBV3-1
CASSQGGQGRSNEKLFF
>TRBJ1-6|TRBV5-5
CASSPRRDSRLYNSPLHF
>TRBJ2-7|TRBV12-5
CASGPISVGQGALGEQYF
>TRBJ1-5|TRBV20-1
CSASGQGSNQPQHF
>TRBJ2-2|TRBV6-1
CASSTGTPGYGELFF
>TRBJ2-1|TRBV6-4
CASSGGQGVIDEQFF
>TRBJ2-3|TRBV5-1
CASSLPSATDTQYF
>TRBJ2-5|TRBV7-6
CASSLGPGRGEETQYF
>TRBJ2-3|TRBV11-3
CASSPRVLADTDTQYF